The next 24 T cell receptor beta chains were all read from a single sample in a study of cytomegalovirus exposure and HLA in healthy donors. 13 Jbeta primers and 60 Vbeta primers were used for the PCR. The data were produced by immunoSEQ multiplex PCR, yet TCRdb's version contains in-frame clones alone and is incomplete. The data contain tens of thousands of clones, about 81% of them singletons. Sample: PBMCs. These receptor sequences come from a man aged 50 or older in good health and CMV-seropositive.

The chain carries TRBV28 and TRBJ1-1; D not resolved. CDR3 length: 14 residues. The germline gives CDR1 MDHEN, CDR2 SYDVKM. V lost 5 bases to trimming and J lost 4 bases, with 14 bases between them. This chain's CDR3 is CASSRPRAVTEAFF. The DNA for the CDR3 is TGTGCCAGCAGTCGCCCGAGGGCGGTCACTGAAGCTTTCTTT.

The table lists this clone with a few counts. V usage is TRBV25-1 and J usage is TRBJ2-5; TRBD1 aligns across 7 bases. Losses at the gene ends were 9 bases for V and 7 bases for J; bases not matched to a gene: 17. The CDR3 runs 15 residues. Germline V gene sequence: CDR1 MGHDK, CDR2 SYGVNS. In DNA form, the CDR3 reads TGTGCCAGTGCTATACAGGGGCAGCAAAAGGGGACCCAGTACTTC. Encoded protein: CASAIQGQQKGTQYF.

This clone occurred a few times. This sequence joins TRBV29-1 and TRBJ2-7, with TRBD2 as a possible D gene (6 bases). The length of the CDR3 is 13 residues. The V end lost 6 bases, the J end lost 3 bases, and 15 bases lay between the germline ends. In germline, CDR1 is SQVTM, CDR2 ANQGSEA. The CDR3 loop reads CSVRRGGSYEQYF. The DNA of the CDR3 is TGCAGCGTGAGGCGGGGCGGAAGCTACGAGCAGTACTTC.

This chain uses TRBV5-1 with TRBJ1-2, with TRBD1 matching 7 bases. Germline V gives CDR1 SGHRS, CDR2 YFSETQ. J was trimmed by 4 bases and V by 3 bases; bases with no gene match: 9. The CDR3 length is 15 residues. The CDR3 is CASSSPDRASYGYTF. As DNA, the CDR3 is TGCGCCAGCAGCTCCCCAGACAGGGCGAGCTATGGCTACACCTTC.

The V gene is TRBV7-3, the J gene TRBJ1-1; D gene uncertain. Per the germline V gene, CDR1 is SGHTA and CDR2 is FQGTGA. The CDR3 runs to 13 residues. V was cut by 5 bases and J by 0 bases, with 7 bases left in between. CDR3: CASSRDMNTEAFF. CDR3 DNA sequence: TGTGCCAGCAGCCGTGACATGAACACTGAAGCTTTCTTT.

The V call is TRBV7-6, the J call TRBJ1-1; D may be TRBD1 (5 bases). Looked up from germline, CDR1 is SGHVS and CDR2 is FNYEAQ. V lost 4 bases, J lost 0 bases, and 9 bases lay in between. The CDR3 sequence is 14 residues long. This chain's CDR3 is CASSSTAMNTEAFF. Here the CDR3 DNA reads TGTGCCAGCAGCTCGACAGCCATGAACACTGAAGCTTTCTTT.

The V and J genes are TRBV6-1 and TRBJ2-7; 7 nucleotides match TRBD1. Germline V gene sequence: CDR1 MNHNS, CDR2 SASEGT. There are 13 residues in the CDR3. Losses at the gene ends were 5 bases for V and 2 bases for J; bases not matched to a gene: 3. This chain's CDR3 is CASSRTGTYEQYF. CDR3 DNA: TGTGCCAGCAGTCGGACAGGAACCTACGAGCAGTACTTC.

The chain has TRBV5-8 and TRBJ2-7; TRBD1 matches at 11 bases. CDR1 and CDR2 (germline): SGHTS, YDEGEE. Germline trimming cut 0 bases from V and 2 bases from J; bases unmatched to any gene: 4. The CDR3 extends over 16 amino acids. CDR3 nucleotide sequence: TGTGCCAGCAGCTTGGGCTCGGGACAGGGGGCCTACGAGCAGTACTTC. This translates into CASSLGSGQGAYEQYF.

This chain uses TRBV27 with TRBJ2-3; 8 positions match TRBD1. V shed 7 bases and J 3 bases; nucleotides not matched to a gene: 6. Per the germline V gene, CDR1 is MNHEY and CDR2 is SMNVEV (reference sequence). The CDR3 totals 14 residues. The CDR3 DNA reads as TGTGCCAGCATGATGCAGGGGGCTACAGATACGCAGTATTTT. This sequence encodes CASMMQGATDTQYF.

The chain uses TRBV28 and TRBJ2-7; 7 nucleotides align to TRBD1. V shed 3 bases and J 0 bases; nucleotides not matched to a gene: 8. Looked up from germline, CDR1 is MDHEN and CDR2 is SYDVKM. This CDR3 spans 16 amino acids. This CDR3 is CASSLETGTSSYEQYF. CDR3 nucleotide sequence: TGTGCCAGCAGTTTGGAGACAGGGACAAGCTCCTACGAGCAGTACTTC.

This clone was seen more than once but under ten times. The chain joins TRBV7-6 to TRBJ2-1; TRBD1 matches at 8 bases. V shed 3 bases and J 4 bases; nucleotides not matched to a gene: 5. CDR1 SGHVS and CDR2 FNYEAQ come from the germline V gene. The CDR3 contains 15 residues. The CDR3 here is CASSFLGQGYNEQFF. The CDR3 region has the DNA TGTGCCAGCAGCTTCCTTGGACAGGGATACAATGAGCAGTTCTTC.

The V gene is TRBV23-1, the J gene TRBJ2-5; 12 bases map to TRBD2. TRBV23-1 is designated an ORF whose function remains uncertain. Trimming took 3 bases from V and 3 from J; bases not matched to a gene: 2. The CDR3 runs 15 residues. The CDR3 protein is CASSHRLAGEETQYF. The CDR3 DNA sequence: TGCGCCAGCAGTCATCGACTAGCGGGAGAAGAGACCCAGTACTTC.

The CDR3 protein is CATVRTETSYEQYF. The CDR3 region has the DNA TGTGCCACCGTCCGGACTGAGACATCCTACGAGCAGTACTTC. The rearrangement uses TRBV2 and TRBJ2-7; D is perhaps TRBD2 (5 bases). CDR1 and CDR2 (germline): SNHLY, FYNNEI. This CDR3 has 14 residues. V was clipped by 10 bases and J by 1 base, with 17 bases between them.

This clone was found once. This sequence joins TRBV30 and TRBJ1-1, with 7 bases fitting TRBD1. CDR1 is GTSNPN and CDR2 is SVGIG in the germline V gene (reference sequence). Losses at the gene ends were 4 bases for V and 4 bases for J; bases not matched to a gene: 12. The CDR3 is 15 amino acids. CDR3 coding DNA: TGTGCCTGGATCGGGCAGGGGGTGAGGGGCACTGAAGCTTTCTTT. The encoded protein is CAWIGQGVRGTEAFF.

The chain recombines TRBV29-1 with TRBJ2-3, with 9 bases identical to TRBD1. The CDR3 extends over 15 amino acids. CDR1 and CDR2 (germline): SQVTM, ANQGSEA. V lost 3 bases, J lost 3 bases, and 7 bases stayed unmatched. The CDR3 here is CSVEGGDRETDTQYF. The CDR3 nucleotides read TGCAGCGTTGAGGGGGGGGACAGGGAAACAGATACGCAGTATTTT.

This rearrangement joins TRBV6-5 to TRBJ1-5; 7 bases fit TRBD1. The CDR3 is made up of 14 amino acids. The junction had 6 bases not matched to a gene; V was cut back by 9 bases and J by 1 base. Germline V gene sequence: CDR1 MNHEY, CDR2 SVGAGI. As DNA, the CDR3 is TGTGCCAGTACTCCGGGACAGAGCAATCAGCCCCAGCATTTT. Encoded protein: CASTPGQSNQPQHF.

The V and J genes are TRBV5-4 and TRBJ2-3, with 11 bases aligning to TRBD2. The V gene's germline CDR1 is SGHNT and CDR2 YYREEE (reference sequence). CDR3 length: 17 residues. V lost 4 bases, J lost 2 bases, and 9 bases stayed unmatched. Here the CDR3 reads CASSRELAGEFTDTQYF. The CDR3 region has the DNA TGTGCCAGCAGCCGCGAACTAGCGGGGGAGTTCACAGATACGCAGTATTTT.

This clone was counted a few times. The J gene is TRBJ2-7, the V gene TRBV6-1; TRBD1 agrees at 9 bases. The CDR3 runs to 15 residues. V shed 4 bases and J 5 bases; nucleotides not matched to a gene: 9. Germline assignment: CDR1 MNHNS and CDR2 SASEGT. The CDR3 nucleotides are TGTGCCAGCAGTGGGGACAGGGAAAGGGTAAACGAGCAGTACTTC. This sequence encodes CASSGDRERVNEQYF.

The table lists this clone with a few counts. CDR3 coding DNA: TGTGCCAGCAGCCTCGCCGGGACAGGGAACCACGAGCAGTACTTC. This codes for CASSLAGTGNHEQYF. V is TRBV9 and J is TRBJ2-7; 9 bases are shared with TRBD1. J lost 5 bases, V lost 4 bases, and 10 bases had no gene match. Germline CDR1 SGDLS, CDR2 YYNGEE. This CDR3 spans 15 amino acids.

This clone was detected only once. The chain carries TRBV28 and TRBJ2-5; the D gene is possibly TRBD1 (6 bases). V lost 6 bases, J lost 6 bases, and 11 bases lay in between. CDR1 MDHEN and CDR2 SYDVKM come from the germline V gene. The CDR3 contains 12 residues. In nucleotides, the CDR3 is TGTGCCAGCAGCTCAGGGGCCAAGACCCAGTACTTC. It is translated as CASSSGAKTQYF.

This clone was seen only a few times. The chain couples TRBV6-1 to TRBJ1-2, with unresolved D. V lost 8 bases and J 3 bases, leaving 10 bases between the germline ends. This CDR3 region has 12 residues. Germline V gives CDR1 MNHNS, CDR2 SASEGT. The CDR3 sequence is CASREADYGYTF. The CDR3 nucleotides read TGTGCCAGCCGAGAGGCTGACTATGGCTACACCTTC.

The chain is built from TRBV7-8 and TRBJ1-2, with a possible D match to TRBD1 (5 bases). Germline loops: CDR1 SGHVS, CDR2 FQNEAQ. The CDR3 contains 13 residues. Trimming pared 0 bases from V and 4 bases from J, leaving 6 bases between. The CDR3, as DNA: TGTGCCAGCAGCTTAGCCAGGGTCTATGGCTACACCTTC. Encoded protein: CASSLARVYGYTF.

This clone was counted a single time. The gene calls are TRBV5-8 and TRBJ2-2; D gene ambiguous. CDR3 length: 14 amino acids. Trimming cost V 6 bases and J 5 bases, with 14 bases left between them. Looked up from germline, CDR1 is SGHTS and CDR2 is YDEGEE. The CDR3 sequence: CASTNPPFTGELFF. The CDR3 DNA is TGTGCCAGCACTAATCCACCCTTTACCGGGGAGCTGTTTTTT.

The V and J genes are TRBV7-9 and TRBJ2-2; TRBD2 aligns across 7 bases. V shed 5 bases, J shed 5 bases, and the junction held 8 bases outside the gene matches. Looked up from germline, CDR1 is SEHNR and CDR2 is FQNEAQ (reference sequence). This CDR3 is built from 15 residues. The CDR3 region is CASSGERDGTGELFF. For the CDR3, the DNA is TGTGCCAGCAGCGGTGAGCGGGATGGGACCGGGGAGCTGTTTTTT.